These 5 T cell receptor beta chains were sequenced from one sample in a study of CD8+ T cells in alopecia areata. RNA extraction was followed by reverse transcription into cDNA, which acted as the sequencing template. Method: immunoSEQ multiplex PCR; TCRdb's copy keeps in-frame clones and lacks some. The sample lists over 150,000 clones; 50% to 60% were seen once. The sequences come from CD4+ T cells sorted from blood, collected at week 0. The origin of the receptors is a human donor with alopecia areata.

This clone was observed a handful of times. The chain links TRBV5-1 to TRBJ1-5, with TRBD1 matching 7 bases. V gave up 4 bases and J gave up 3 bases; unmatched junction bases: 4. This CDR3 region has 14 residues. CDR1 SGHRS and CDR2 YFSETQ come from the germline V gene. CDR3 bases: TGCGCCAGCAGCCCTGGGACAGCCAATCAGCCCCAGCATTTT. It yields the protein CASSPGTANQPQHF.

The CDR3 here is CAWTGQGGPWTF. In DNA form, the CDR3 reads TGTGCCTGGACCGGACAGGGTGGACCCTGGACCTTC. This chain joins TRBV30 and TRBJ1-2; 8 bases are shared with TRBD1. J gave up 14 bases and V 4 bases, and 12 bases lay outside the gene matches. This CDR3 contains 12 residues. The germline V gene has CDR1 GTSNPN and CDR2 SVGIG (reference sequence).

This clone has just a few counts. V gene TRBV7-2 combines with J gene TRBJ2-3, with D hard to call. The CDR3 length is 11 residues. V was trimmed by 9 bases and J by 2 bases, leaving 6 bases between them. Germline values: CDR1 SGHTA, CDR2 FQGNSA. This CDR3 is CARATTDTQYF. The CDR3 DNA sequence: TGTGCCAGAGCCACCACAGATACGCAGTATTTT.

This clone came up a few times. The J gene is TRBJ2-2, the V gene TRBV2; no definite D call. The CDR3 is made up of 15 amino acids. From germline, CDR1 is SNHLY and CDR2 FYNNEI. V lost 3 bases to trimming and J lost 4 bases, with 12 bases between them. CDR3 nucleotide sequence: TGTGCCAGCAGTGACCTGATGCGAGGCACCGGGGAGCTGTTTTTT. Translating it yields CASSDLMRGTGELFF.

This clone was seen a single time. V usage is TRBV6-6 and J usage is TRBJ2-7; 10 nucleotides line up with TRBD1. Trimming at V came to 3 bases and at J to 6 bases, leaving 5 bases not matched to a gene. This CDR3 has 14 amino acids. Germline V gene lookup returns CDR1 MNHNY and CDR2 SVGAGI (reference sequence). CDR3 coding DNA: TGTGCCAGCAGTTATGAGACAGGGGGCTCCGAGCAGTACTTC. Translation: CASSYETGGSEQYF.